Below, 15 T cell receptor beta chains from the same sample are listed, as sequenced in a study of T-cell memory formation after mild COVID-19. TCRdb passed the 5' RACE reads through MiXCR, listing each CDR3 protein once. The repertoire holds just under 550,000 distinct CDR3 sequences, around 21% seen once, with around 12% in the top ten. Sequenced material: PBMCs or a T cell subset sorted from them (not recorded which). These receptors were collected from an adult woman who had mild COVID-19 (a few samples of this study predate the infection). Cell type and time point are not known.

Only a few counts were recorded for this clonotype. The J gene is TRBJ2-1, the V gene TRBV7-2, with TRBD2 identical over 16 bases. V trimming: 5 bases; J trimming: 5 bases; junction bases outside the gene matches: 6. Germline CDR1 is SGHTA and CDR2 is FQGNSA. The CDR3 length is 17 residues. The CDR3 bases are TGTGCCAGCAGCCCGGGACTAGCGGGAGGGCGAAACAATGAGCAGTTCTTC. Translation: CASSPGLAGGRNNEQFF.

In this sample, this clonotype turned up a few times. The rearrangement links TRBV7-2 to TRBJ2-7; D not resolved. The germline V gene encodes CDR1 SGHTA and CDR2 FQGNSA. Trimming took off 4 bases at V and 2 bases at J, with 21 bases between the two ends. CDR3 length equals 17 residues. Here the CDR3 DNA reads TGTGCCAGCAGCTCCACCCCGATCCCTAGGGAACCCTACGAGCAGTACTTC. Amino acids: CASSSTPIPREPYEQYF.

J is TRBJ2-4 and V is TRBV5-4; no clear D gene. The CDR3 totals 14 residues. Trimming stripped 7 bases from V and 6 bases from J, with 17 bases between. Germline V CDR1 and CDR2: SGHNT, YYREEE (reference sequence). The CDR3 sequence: CASGPRVGPNIQYF. The CDR3 bases are TGTGCCAGCGGACCCCGGGTAGGGCCAAACATTCAGTACTTC.

The chain uses TRBV7-9 and TRBJ2-1, with TRBD1 matching over 8 bases. This CDR3 region has 18 residues. V was clipped by 5 bases and J by 3 bases; unmatched bases: 15. Per germline, CDR1 SEHNR and CDR2 FQNEAQ (reference sequence). CDR3 region: CASSQRGTGSWYYNEQFF. CDR3 nucleotide sequence: TGTGCCAGCAGCCAAAGAGGGACAGGCTCGTGGTACTACAATGAGCAGTTCTTC.

This rearrangement joins TRBV7-9 to TRBJ1-1; maybe TRBD1 (6 bases). Trimming took 4 bases from V and 5 from J, leaving 17 bases between them. The CDR3 extends over 15 amino acids. Germline loops: CDR1 SEHNR, CDR2 FQNEAQ (reference sequence). The CDR3 loop is CASSSPGGGTTEAFF. The CDR3 DNA is TGTGCCAGCAGCTCCCCCGGAGGGGGAACGACTGAAGCTTTCTTT.

This chain links TRBV15 with TRBJ2-7; no reliable D call. Germline assignment: CDR1 LNHNV and CDR2 YYDKDF (reference sequence). Trimming shortened V by 0 bases and J by 3 bases, and 12 bases separated the two germline ends. There are 15 residues in the CDR3. For the CDR3, the DNA is TGTGCCACCAGCAGAGACGGAACGAGCGTCTACGAGCAGTACTTC. Its translation is CATSRDGTSVYEQYF.

This clonotype has just a few counts. The chain uses TRBV12-3 or TRBV12-4 and TRBJ2-2; 8 positions agree with TRBD1. With 3 bases clipped from V and 4 bases from J, the junction kept 16 bases outside the gene matches. The CDR3 length is 19 residues. Here the CDR3 DNA reads TGTGCCAGCAGTTTTTCTGGGTCCGGACAGGGATCGAGCACCGGGGAGCTGTTTTTT. It specifies CASSFSGSGQGSSTGELFF.

V gene TRBV4-2 combines with J gene TRBJ2-7; perhaps D is TRBD1 or TRBD2 (5 bases each). This CDR3 is built from 15 residues. Trimming cost V 4 bases and J 3 bases, with 16 bases left between them. Germline CDR1 is LGHNA and CDR2 is YNFKEQ. This CDR3 reads CASSRGNQVVYEQYF. CDR3 sequence (DNA): TGTGCCAGCAGCCGGGGGAACCAGGTCGTCTACGAGCAGTACTTC.

This clonotype has only a few counts. Here the CDR3 DNA reads TGCAGTGCCCTCCCCAGACTAGCTTCGTACGAGCAGTACTTC. Encoded protein: CSALPRLASYEQYF. The chain links TRBV20-1 to TRBJ2-7; 7 bases map to TRBD2. This CDR3 has 14 amino acids. The V and J ends lost 6 bases and 4 bases, in that order; junction bases with no gene match: 12. CDR1 is DFQATT and CDR2 is SNEGSKA in the germline V gene (reference sequence).

The sample holds a few counts of this clonotype. This sequence joins TRBV4-1 and TRBJ2-2; 8 positions agree with TRBD2. The V and J ends lost 5 bases and 7 bases, in that order; junction bases with no gene match: 12. Germline V gene data show CDR1 as MGHRA and CDR2 as YSYEKL. CDR3 length: 16 amino acids. CDR3 nucleotide sequence: TGCGCCAGCAGCAAACTAGCGGAGCGTAGGGGCGGGGAGCTGTTTTTT. It encodes CASSKLAERRGGELFF.

The chain has TRBV29-1 and TRBJ2-3; D perhaps matches TRBD1 (5 bases). V lost 5 bases and J 4 bases, leaving 10 bases between the germline ends. This CDR3 has 12 amino acids. CDR1 is SQVTM, CDR2 ANQGSEA, per germline. The DNA for the CDR3 is TGCAGCGTTTCCGCAGGGTCAGATACGCAGTATTTT. Encoded protein: CSVSAGSDTQYF.

This clonotype was picked up a small number of times. The chain uses TRBV7-9 and TRBJ1-1; a weak D match, TRBD1 (5 bases). Germline V gene lookup returns CDR1 SEHNR and CDR2 FQNEAQ (reference sequence). There are 13 residues in the CDR3. V was pared by 3 bases and J by 4 bases, with 9 bases between. Written as DNA, the CDR3 is TGTGCCAGCAGCTTTTTCGGGGGCACTGAAGCTTTCTTT. This translates into CASSFFGGTEAFF.

In its sample, this clonotype was seen a few times. This chain links TRBV7-9 with TRBJ2-1, with TRBD2 identical over 9 bases. Germline values: CDR1 SEHNR, CDR2 FQNEAQ (reference sequence). J lost 8 bases, V lost 5 bases, and 13 bases had no gene match. CDR3 length: 16 amino acids. The CDR3 loop is CASSTPLAGDPHEQFF. DNA of the CDR3: TGTGCCAGCAGCACACCCTTAGCGGGAGACCCCCATGAGCAGTTCTTC.

This clonotype was picked up a small number of times. The chain links TRBV7-2 to TRBJ2-5, with D maybe TRBD1 (5 bases). The V end lost 0 bases, the J end lost 1 base, and 9 bases lay between the germline ends. The CDR3 loop spans 15 amino acids. Germline V CDR1 and CDR2: SGHTA, FQGNSA. Written as DNA, the CDR3 is TGTGCCAGCAGCTTAGCGGGCAGGGTCCAAGAGACCCAGTACTTC. This codes for CASSLAGRVQETQYF.

This clonotype was detected many times. The rearrangement links TRBV5-1 to TRBJ2-7, with a tentative D call TRBD2 (5 bases). The CDR3 totals 14 residues. Germline CDR1 and CDR2: SGHRS and YFSETQ. Trimming shortened V by 0 bases and J by 2 bases, and 9 bases separated the two germline ends. This CDR3 reads CASSLGSGAYEQYF. DNA of the CDR3: TGCGCCAGCAGCTTGGGATCCGGGGCCTACGAGCAGTACTTC.